This passage covers 22 T cell receptor beta chains from one sample sequenced in a study of shared clonotypes between healthy human individuals (dated by TCRdb to between 2020 and 2021). Library creation used the immunoSEQ multiplex PCR assay. In TCRdb, the immuneACCESS table is reduced to in-frame sequences with V and J assigned. These tables do not hold every clone; where another copy was compared, an unresolved V gene accounts for under half, and the others remain unexplained. Within this sample are about 960,000 clones, with 76% of them counted one time only. Clones ranked in the top ten supply roughly 1.5% of the sample. Input material: memory CD4+ T cells sorted from blood. Per the publication, the cell subset or site label means: CD45RA-negative fraction. These receptors originate from a man in his late teens or twenties in good health.

The chain joins TRBV5-1 to TRBJ2-7; D remains unclear. The CDR3 contains 13 residues. Trimming left V 7 bases short and J 2 bases short, with 13 bases between. Germline V gene lookup returns CDR1 SGHRS and CDR2 YFSETQ. CDR3 sequence (DNA): TGCGCCAGCGCGGCATTTCCGACCTACGAGCAGTACTTC. Translation gives CASAAFPTYEQYF.

The chain uses TRBV2 and TRBJ1-4; the D gene is possibly TRBD1 (5 bases). The CDR3 consists of 15 residues. Germline CDR1 SNHLY, CDR2 FYNNEI. Trimming took off 6 bases at V and 5 bases at J, with 16 bases between the two ends. Here the CDR3 reads CASRKEGSGNEKLFF. The CDR3 DNA is TGTGCCAGCAGAAAGGAGGGGTCGGGGAATGAAAAACTGTTTTTT.

This clone was observed many times. The chain employs TRBV27 and TRBJ1-2; 7 nucleotides agree with TRBD1. This CDR3 region has 13 residues. The germline V gene has CDR1 MNHEY and CDR2 SMNVEV (reference sequence). V was pared by 5 bases and J by 8 bases, with 8 bases of the junction left unmatched. CDR3 sequence: CASSPRDSPGYTF. The DNA of the CDR3 is TGTGCCAGCAGTCCCCGGGACAGTCCCGGCTACACCTTC.

This clone was detected once. The rearrangement links TRBV11-2 to TRBJ2-5, with 8 bases fitting TRBD2. The CDR3 contains 17 residues. V was pared by 5 bases and J by 5 bases, with 16 bases of the junction left unmatched. The germline gives CDR1 SGHAT, CDR2 FQNNGV. In nucleotides, the CDR3 is TGTGCCAGCAGCAGGCTTCTCTCGGGGGGGCTTGGTGAGACCCAGTACTTC. As protein: CASSRLLSGGLGETQYF.

The genes are TRBV18 and TRBJ1-1; possible D gene TRBD1, 5 bases. The CDR3 covers 13 residues. V shed 3 bases and J shed 8 bases, with 13 bases lying between them. Germline V gene lookup returns CDR1 KGHSH and CDR2 LQKENI. The CDR3 is CASSPGRHGEAFF. CDR3 nucleotides: TGTGCCAGCTCACCGGGGCGCCATGGAGAAGCTTTCTTT.

This chain connects TRBV5-1 to TRBJ2-5; TRBD1 agrees at 7 bases. The DNA matches TRBJ2-7 better at its end, which makes the J call doubtful. The germline V gene encodes CDR1 SGHRS and CDR2 YFSETQ. The CDR3 contains 15 residues. The CDR3 DNA reads TGCGCCAGCAGCAAAGGACAGGTTCGAGCCTACGAGCAGTACTTC. Amino acids: CASSKGQVRAYEQYF.

This clone was found once. The chain carries TRBV21-1 and TRBJ2-1; the DNA was not used to check the table's D call, TRBD2. TRBV21-1 is described as a pseudogene. The CDR3 extends over 11 amino acids. The CDR3 sequence is CASRRPAGQFF. The CDR3 nucleotides are TGTGCCTCGAGGCGTCCCGCGGGGCAGTTCTTC.

This rearrangement joins TRBV7-3 to TRBJ2-3, with D possibly being TRBD2 (6 bases). The V and J ends lost 2 bases and 4 bases respectively, with 10 bases between them. The CDR3 contains 14 residues. In germline, CDR1 is SGHTA, CDR2 FQGTGA. CDR3 DNA sequence: TGTGCCAGCAGCTTAGGGCCGGGGGCAGATACGCAGTATTTT. This translates into CASSLGPGADTQYF.

The CDR3 region has the DNA TGTGCCAGCAGCTTAGCTCCAGGGGGTCCCAGATCTGGGGCCAACGTCCTGACTTTC. It specifies CASSLAPGGPRSGANVLTF. The chain recombines TRBV7-8 with TRBJ2-6; TRBD1 matches 7 bases. This CDR3 region has 19 residues. The J segment lost 1 base and the V segment lost 0 bases, leaving 9 bases of the junction unmatched. Germline CDR1 reads SGHVS; CDR2 reads FQNEAQ.

In its sample, this clone was seen a few times. J is TRBJ1-1 and V is TRBV28; no clear D. Germline CDR1 and CDR2: MDHEN and SYDVKM. This CDR3 region has 12 residues. V gave up 0 bases and J gave up 9 bases, with 8 bases separating them. DNA for the CDR3: TGTGCCAGCAGTTTATGGACGAACCAAGCTTTCTTT. It yields the protein CASSLWTNQAFF. Based on the CDR3 plus reference TRBV28 and TRBJ1-1, the full variable domain is DVKVTQSSRYLVKRTGEKVFLECVQDMDHENMFWYRQDPGLGLRLIYFSYDVKMKEKGDIPEGYSVSREKKERFSLILESASTNQTSMYLCASSLWTNQAFFGQGTRLTVV.

The V call is TRBV7-9, the J call TRBJ2-7, with 7 positions matching TRBD1. Trimming took 5 bases from V and 0 from J; bases not matched to a gene: 7. Germline assignment: CDR1 SEHNR and CDR2 FQNEAQ (reference sequence). There are 15 residues in the CDR3. The chain's CDR3 is CASSRPGQSSYEQYF. DNA of the CDR3: TGTGCCAGCAGCCGACCGGGACAGTCCTCCTACGAGCAGTACTTC.

This chain uses TRBV7-2 with TRBJ2-1, with a possible D match to TRBD1 (6 bases). Trimming removed 2 bases from V and 2 bases from J, with 10 bases in between. Germline V gene sequence: CDR1 SGHTA, CDR2 FQGNSA. The CDR3 sequence is 15 residues long. CDR3 residues: CASSLPGAAYNEQFF. In nucleotides, the CDR3 is TGTGCCAGCAGCTTACCAGGGGCAGCCTACAATGAGCAGTTCTTC.

This rearrangement joins TRBV2 to TRBJ2-1; 11 bases agree with TRBD2. The CDR3 consists of 15 residues. Trimming removed 6 bases from V and 7 bases from J; junction bases left unmatched: 8. Germline V gives CDR1 SNHLY, CDR2 FYNNEI. The CDR3 coding sequence is TGTGCCAGCAGGACCACTAGCGGGGGAGCAAATGAGCAGTTCTTC. This encodes CASRTTSGGANEQFF.

This chain links TRBV30 with TRBJ2-5; TRBD1 might be the D (7 bases). The J call may not be correct, given that the DNA end is closer to TRBJ2-7. This CDR3 is built from 14 residues. Germline V CDR1 and CDR2: GTSNPN, SVGIG (reference sequence). CDR3 loop: CAWTSGDSYYEQYF. CDR3 bases: TGTGCCTGGACTTCGGGGGACAGCTACTACGAGCAGTACTTC.

The J gene is TRBJ2-7, the V gene TRBV5-4; either TRBD1 or TRBD2 may fit D (5 bases each). Germline V lookup: CDR1 SGHNT, CDR2 YYREEE (reference sequence). V dropped 3 bases and J dropped 5 bases, with 18 bases sitting between them. The CDR3 spans 15 residues. CDR3 DNA: TGTGCCAGCAGCTACCGGGACGGAGGTCGTCACGAGCAGTACTTC. Translated, it gives CASSYRDGGRHEQYF.

The CDR3: CASGRENNQPQHF. CDR3 sequence (DNA): TGTGCCAGCGGTAGGGAGAACAATCAGCCCCAGCATTTT. The chain links TRBV6-5 to TRBJ1-5, with D unresolved. V was trimmed by 8 bases and J by 3 bases, leaving 11 bases between them. The germline gives CDR1 MNHEY, CDR2 SVGAGI. The CDR3 is 13 residues long.

The chain couples TRBV5-6 to TRBJ2-7; D possibly corresponds to TRBD1 (5 bases). V was clipped by 4 bases and J by 0 bases, with 11 bases between them. The CDR3 runs to 14 residues. Germline V CDR1 and CDR2: SGHDT, YYEEEE. The CDR3 region has the DNA TGTGCCAGCAGCCTACAGACAGTCTCCTACGAGCAGTACTTC. The encoded protein is CASSLQTVSYEQYF. The full variable domain, rest sourced from reference TRBV5-6 and TRBJ2-7, is DAGVTQSPTHLIKTRGQQVTLRCSPKSGHDTVSWYQQALGQGPQFIFQYYEEEERQRGNFPDRFSGHQFPNYSSELNVNALLLGDSALYLCASSLQTVSYEQYFGPGTRLTVT.

The V and J genes are TRBV11-2 and TRBJ2-7; maybe TRBD1 (5 bases). CDR1 and CDR2 (germline): SGHAT, FQNNGV. CDR3 length equals 17 residues. V lost 5 bases, J lost 2 bases, and 22 bases lay in between. The CDR3, as DNA: TGTGCCAGCAGCCTAGGGGATTCTGGGCGGATCACCTACGAGCAGTACTTC. Translation gives CASSLGDSGRITYEQYF.

This chain connects TRBV5-1 to TRBJ1-6, with D unresolved. V was pared by 0 bases and J by 13 bases, with 14 bases between. CDR3 length: 14 residues. Germline V gene sequence: CDR1 SGHRS, CDR2 YFSETQ. As DNA, the CDR3 is TGCGCCAGCAGCTTGGTAGGCGGACCCACTCCCCTCCACTTT. The encoded protein is CASSLVGGPTPLHF.

Comments on this clone: This sample also contains other DNA sequences that code for the same CDR3. The J gene is TRBJ1-5, the V gene TRBV7-6, with D unresolved. Germline V gene lookup returns CDR1 SGHVS and CDR2 FNYEAQ. The CDR3 totals 14 residues. Trimming took 6 bases from V and 3 from J, leaving 12 bases between them. CDR3 DNA: TGTGCCAGCAGTCCCGGCGGGAACAATCAGCCCCAGCATTTT. This encodes CASSPGGNNQPQHF.

This clone was detected a few times. Other DNA sequences in the same sample also yield this CDR3. The chain has TRBV30 and TRBJ1-1; D remains ambiguous. The CDR3 extends over 13 amino acids. V was trimmed by 0 bases and J by 1 base, leaving 6 bases between them. CDR1 is GTSNPN and CDR2 is SVGIG in the germline V gene (reference sequence). Here the CDR3 DNA reads TGTGCCTGGAGTGTTTCGCCGAACACTGAAGCTTTCTTT. Protein product: CAWSVSPNTEAFF.

This chain links TRBV5-4 with TRBJ1-1; 8 nucleotides line up with TRBD1. The V gene's germline CDR1 is SGHNT and CDR2 YYREEE (reference sequence). The CDR3 totals 16 residues. V shed 3 bases, J shed 4 bases, and the junction held 11 bases outside the gene matches. DNA for the CDR3: TGTGCCAGCAGCTACCTCACAGGGGGAGGAGGCACTGAAGCTTTCTTT. It translates to CASSYLTGGGGTEAFF. The full variable domain, in which reference TRBV5-4 and TRBJ1-1 provide the parts outside the CDR3, is ETGVTQSPTHLIKTRGQQVTLRCSSQSGHNTVSWYQQALGQGPQFIFQYYREEENGRGNFPPRFSGLQFPNYSSELNVNALELDDSALYLCASSYLTGGGGTEAFFGQGTRLTVV.